This record concerns one T cell receptor (beta chain) sequence. The data were taken from a study of control samples from healthy donors and cancer patients. Only in-frame clones appear in the TCRdb table, and some are missing; sequencing was by immunoSEQ multiplex PCR. The sample lists 150,000 to 200,000 clones, almost 90% seen once, with about 1.7% in the top ten. Trimming cost V 4 bases and J 7 bases, with 10 bases left between them. CDR1 and CDR2 (germline): LNHNV, YYDKDF (reference sequence). The CDR3 length is 12 residues. The source of this sequence is a man younger than 35 in good health. What was sequenced was blood. This chain uses TRBV15 with TRBJ1-2; D not certain. The CDR3 is CATSTFEGGYTF. The CDR3 nucleotides read TGTGCCACCAGCACCTTCGAGGGTGGCTACACCTTC.